This T cell receptor beta chain was identified in a study of cytomegalovirus exposure and HLA in healthy donors. Study-wide results and caveats: Most TCR sequences were seen very rarely across donors, but some public TCRs occurred in many. Both high specificity and high sensitivity reportedly marked the classifier's diagnosis of cytomegalovirus status.

In the case of this clone: Its antigen is undetermined.

Germline V gene lookup returns CDR1 SGDLS and CDR2 YYNGEE. The CDR3 has 15 amino acids. Unmatched junction bases numbered 7, after V lost 3 bases and J lost 3 bases. PCR amplification relied on 60 Vbeta primers (plus 13 Jbeta primers). Profiling relied on immunoSEQ multiplex PCR, and the TCRdb table lists in-frame clones only, not all of them. The sample lists 60,000 or so clones, approximately 80% occurring once. The sequence was collected from a woman aged 40 to 50 in good health and CMV-seropositive. Input material: PBMCs. This chain joins TRBV9 and TRBJ1-2; 8 bases agree with TRBD1. The DNA for the CDR3 is TGTGCCAGCAGCGGAGTTAGGGGACAGGACTATGGCTACACCTTC. It encodes CASSGVRGQDYGYTF.